The 19 T cell receptor beta chains below were found in one sample sequenced in a study of blood T cell repertoires in COVID-19. Some clones are missing from TCRdb's copy, which holds only in-frame ones; the method was immunoSEQ multiplex PCR. The sample comprises around 160,000 clones, more than 75% of which are singletons, and about an eighth rests with the top ten. The sequenced material came from peripheral blood. Receptor source: a man in his sixties with active or convalescent COVID-19.

The V gene is TRBV11-3, the J gene TRBJ2-7, with 10 bases aligning to TRBD2. The CDR3 has 13 amino acids. Trimming removed 5 bases from V and 5 bases from J; junction bases left unmatched: 3. The germline gives CDR1 SGHNT, CDR2 YENEEA. Here the CDR3 DNA reads TGTGCCAGCAGCCTAGGACTAGCGGACGAGCAGTACTTC. It specifies CASSLGLADEQYF.

J is TRBJ2-2 and V is TRBV5-5, with 7 bases that match TRBD1. The CDR3 covers 16 residues. V trimming: 4 bases; J trimming: 1 base; junction bases outside the gene matches: 7. Germline values: CDR1 SGHKS, CDR2 YYEKEE (reference sequence). The CDR3 protein is CASSARTGGNTGELFF. CDR3 coding DNA: TGTGCCAGCAGCGCCCGGACAGGAGGGAACACCGGGGAGCTGTTTTTT.

The chain uses TRBV27 and TRBJ1-4, with D uncertain. The CDR3 is made up of 14 amino acids. Germline lookup yields CDR1 MNHEY and CDR2 SMNVEV (reference sequence). The V end was cut by 6 bases, the J end by 10 bases, with 18 bases between. CDR3 in DNA: TGTGCCAGCAGACCCGGAGGTGAAAGGAGAAAACTGTTTTTT. Residues: CASRPGGERRKLFF.

This clone occurred a few times. The chain joins TRBV6-5 to TRBJ2-7, with a weak D call TRBD1 (6 bases). CDR3 length equals 14 residues. Germline CDR1 and CDR2: MNHEY and SVGAGI. Trimming removed 8 bases at V and 1 base at J, with 15 bases between. CDR3 nucleotides: TGTGCCAGCCGACGGGACAACCCTTCCTACGAGCAGTACTTC. Translation gives CASRRDNPSYEQYF.

The chain has TRBV27 and TRBJ2-1; TRBD1 might be the D (5 bases). The CDR3 contains 11 residues. Germline CDR1 reads MNHEY; CDR2 reads SMNVEV (reference sequence). Trimming pared 7 bases from V and 7 bases from J, leaving 8 bases between. CDR3 DNA sequence: TGTGCCAGCAAGGACAAGAATGAGCAGTTCTTC. Protein sequence: CASKDKNEQFF.

This chain joins TRBV6-5 and TRBJ2-7, with TRBD2 identical over 8 bases. V lost 6 bases and J lost 0; bases outside the gene matches: 7. The CDR3 consists of 15 residues. In germline, CDR1 is MNHEY, CDR2 SVGAGI. The chain's CDR3 is CASSNRLATSYEQYF. In DNA, the CDR3 is TGTGCCAGCAGCAACCGACTAGCGACCTCCTACGAGCAGTACTTC.

This clone was detected a few times. The J gene is TRBJ2-2, the V gene TRBV11-2; no definite D call. The CDR3 spans 13 residues. V was shortened by 10 bases and J by 4 bases, with 13 bases between the two germline ends. Germline values: CDR1 SGHAT, CDR2 FQNNGV. The chain's CDR3 is CATRPVVTGELFF. The CDR3 nucleotides read TGTGCCACCCGCCCCGTAGTCACCGGGGAGCTGTTTTTT.

The chain recombines TRBV2 with TRBJ2-3; TRBD2 is a possible D gene (5 bases). Between the trimmed V and J ends, which lost 8 bases and 2 bases, there was a span of 11 bases. The length of the CDR3 is 13 residues. CDR1 SNHLY and CDR2 FYNNEI come from the germline V gene. The CDR3 sequence is CASCRGVTDTQYF. The CDR3 nucleotides are TGTGCCAGCTGTCGGGGAGTCACAGATACGCAGTATTTT.

Only a few counts were recorded for this clone. Other DNA sequences in the sample encode the same CDR3. The chain uses TRBV7-9 and TRBJ1-5, with D maybe TRBD1 (5 bases). There are 13 residues in the CDR3. V was pared by 6 bases and J by 4 bases, with 10 bases between. Germline V gene data show CDR1 as SEHNR and CDR2 as FQNEAQ (reference sequence). CDR3 protein: CASSLGQNQPQHF. The CDR3 DNA reads as TGTGCCAGCAGTCTGGGGCAAAATCAGCCCCAGCATTTT.

This chain uses TRBV2 with TRBJ2-5; TRBD2 is a possible D gene (5 bases). Germline-derived CDR1 and CDR2 are SNHLY and FYNNEI. Trimming stripped 5 bases from V and 2 bases from J, with 12 bases between. The CDR3 runs to 14 residues. The CDR3 region is CASSPSLVQETQYF. Here the CDR3 DNA reads TGTGCCAGCAGTCCTTCACTAGTACAAGAGACCCAGTACTTC. The full variable domain, rest sourced from reference TRBV2 and TRBJ2-5, is EPEVTQTPSHQVTQMGQEVILRCVPISNHLYFYWYRQILGQKVEFLVSFYNNEISEKSEIFDDQFSVERPDGSNFTLKIRSTKLEDSAMYFCASSPSLVQETQYFGPGTRLLVL.

A single count supports this clone. The CDR3 loop reads CASSIDRNQPQHF. The CDR3 DNA reads as TGTGCCAGCAGTATTGACAGGAATCAGCCCCAGCATTTT. The chain carries TRBV2 and TRBJ1-5, with D possibly matching TRBD1 (6 bases). The CDR3 loop spans 13 amino acids. CDR1 is SNHLY, CDR2 FYNNEI, per germline. The ends were cut back, 5 bases at V and 4 bases at J, with 9 bases in the middle.

The chain is built from TRBV28 and TRBJ2-5; D is unclear. V was trimmed by 6 bases and J by 0 bases, leaving 17 bases between them. Per the germline V gene, CDR1 is MDHEN and CDR2 is SYDVKM. The CDR3 loop spans 16 amino acids. CDR3 region: CASSSYEDTYQETQYF. CDR3 DNA sequence: TGTGCCAGCAGCTCATACGAAGACACGTACCAAGAGACCCAGTACTTC.

The chain uses TRBV28 and TRBJ1-2; 7 bases align to TRBD1. CDR1 is MDHEN and CDR2 is SYDVKM in the germline V gene. J lost 12 bases, V lost 6 bases, and 19 bases had no gene match. The CDR3 contains 15 residues. The CDR3 region has the DNA TGTGCCAGCAGCCCTTCGGCCCCCAGGGGGATAGTTGACACCTTC. Amino acids: CASSPSAPRGIVDTF.

The chain is built from TRBV9 and TRBJ2-2, with D possibly being TRBD1 (5 bases). CDR1 and CDR2 from the germline V gene are SGDLS and YYNGEE. There are 15 residues in the CDR3. V was clipped by 1 base and J by 7 bases, with 14 bases between them. The CDR3 nucleotides read TGTGCCAGCAGCGTAATGCAGGGTTCAGGCGGGGAGCTGTTTTTT. It is translated as CASSVMQGSGGELFF.

The chain has TRBV9 and TRBJ1-2, with D perhaps TRBD1 (5 bases). Trimming removed 4 bases at V and 4 bases at J, with 17 bases between. Germline values: CDR1 SGDLS, CDR2 YYNGEE. The CDR3 spans 15 residues. In DNA, the CDR3 is TGTGCCAGCAGCCATACTCAGGGCTTTGGCTATGGCTACACCTTC. Amino acid sequence: CASSHTQGFGYGYTF.

The chain joins TRBV7-2 to TRBJ1-6; tentatively, D is TRBD1 (5 bases). CDR1 and CDR2 (germline): SGHTA, FQGNSA. The CDR3 spans 13 residues. Trimming pared 3 bases from V and 9 bases from J, leaving 9 bases between. CDR3 DNA: TGTGCCAGCAGCTTCCAGGGTGGTTCACCCCTCCACTTT. This encodes CASSFQGGSPLHF.

The chain recombines TRBV6-2 or TRBV6-3 with TRBJ1-2, with TRBD1 matching over 9 bases. The CDR3 sequence is 16 residues long. Trimming removed 5 bases from V and 7 bases from J; junction bases left unmatched: 14. The germline V gene has CDR1 MNHEY and CDR2 SVGEGT. Here the CDR3 reads CASSLRDRASPRGYTF. The DNA for the CDR3 is TGTGCCAGCAGTCTACGGGACAGGGCGAGCCCCCGTGGCTACACCTTC.

This clone was found once. The chain recombines TRBV6-5 with TRBJ1-2, with TRBD1 identical over 7 bases. This CDR3 has 15 amino acids. J gave up 8 bases and V 2 bases, and 11 bases lay outside the gene matches. Germline V gives CDR1 MNHEY, CDR2 SVGAGI. DNA for the CDR3: TGTGCCAGCAGTTACCGACAGGGCGCCCTTGGGGGCTACACCTTC. Translation: CASSYRQGALGGYTF.

The chain carries TRBV5-1 and TRBJ2-5; 7 positions agree with TRBD1. V was pared by 9 bases and J by 1 base, with 9 bases of the junction left unmatched. CDR1 is SGHRS, CDR2 YFSETQ, per germline. This CDR3 has 14 amino acids. The CDR3 DNA follows: TGCGCCACCGCGATAGACAGGGCCCAAGAGACCCAGTACTTC. Translation: CATAIDRAQETQYF. Looking up the rest from reference TRBV5-1 and TRBJ2-5 gives the full variable domain: KAGVTQTPRYLIKTRGQQVTLSCSPISGHRSVSWYQQTPGQGLQFLFEYFSETQRNKGNFPGRFSGRQFSNSRSEMNVSTLELGDSALYLCATAIDRAQETQYFGPGTRLLVL.